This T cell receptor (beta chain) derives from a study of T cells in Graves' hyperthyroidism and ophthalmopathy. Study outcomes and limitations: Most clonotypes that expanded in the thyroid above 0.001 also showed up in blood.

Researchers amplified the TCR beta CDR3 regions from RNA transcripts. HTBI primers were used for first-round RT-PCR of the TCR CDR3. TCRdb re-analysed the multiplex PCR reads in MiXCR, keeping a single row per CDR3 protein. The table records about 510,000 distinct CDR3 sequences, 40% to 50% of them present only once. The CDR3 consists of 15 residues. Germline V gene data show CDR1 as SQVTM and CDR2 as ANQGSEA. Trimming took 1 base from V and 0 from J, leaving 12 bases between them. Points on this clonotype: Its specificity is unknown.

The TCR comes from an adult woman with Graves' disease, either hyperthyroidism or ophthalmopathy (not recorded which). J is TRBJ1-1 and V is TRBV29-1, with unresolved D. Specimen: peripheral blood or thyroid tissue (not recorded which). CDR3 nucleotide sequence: TGCAGCGTTGAAGGGCACATCCTGATGAACACTGAAGCTTTCTTT. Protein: CSVEGHILMNTEAFF.